The rows below give T cell receptor beta chains drawn from one sample of a study of human T cells and chemical hapten exposure. TCRdb called the RACE reads again in MiXCR, with one record for every CDR3 protein. The sample holds fewer than 40,000 distinct CDR3 sequences, roughly 12% seen once. This specimen consisted of whole blood, obtained in connection with sensitization to the hapten diphenylcyclopropenone (DPC). Every receptor here comes from a woman aged 40-49 years with alopecia areata. Some clones in this sample may be carry-over from other donors' samples. Both conserved end residues are part of each CDR3. The order of the fields is clone size, D gene, J gene, V gene, CDR3 protein, CDR3 DNA. A D gene is named only where the DNA matches it firmly. Expanded clones are given a class, and other clones once, few, many or no size at all.

few | NA | TRBJ2-7 | TRBV2 | CASCPLGGSIHEQYF | TGTGCCAGCTGCCCCTTGGGGGGATCTATCCACGAGCAGTACTTC
NA | NA | TRBJ1-5 | TRBV24-1 | CATGIGGQPQHF | TGTGCCACCGGGATAGGAGGGCAGCCCCAGCATTTT
NA | NA | TRBJ2-7 | TRBV29-1 | CSVVGSLGQYF | TGCAGCGTTGTAGGCAGCCTGGGGCAGTACTTC
NA | NA | TRBJ2-3 | TRBV29-1 | CSATGRGTDTQYF | TGCAGCGCTACAGGCCGGGGCACAGATACGCAGTATTTT
many | NA | TRBJ1-5 | TRBV30 | CAWSTGNNQPQHF | TGTGCCTGGAGTACAGGGAACAATCAGCCCCAGCATTTT
many | NA | TRBJ2-1 | TRBV29-1 | CSALRPSYNEQFF | TGCAGCGCCCTCCGTCCCTCCTACAATGAGCAGTTCTTC
many | TRBD1 | TRBJ2-2 | TRBV18 | CASSPLSTGANTGELFF | TGTGCCAGCTCACCACTTTCCACAGGGGCGAACACCGGGGAGCTGTTTTTT
few | TRBD1 | TRBJ2-7 | TRBV28 | CASSSGTGGVEQYF | TGTGCCAGCAGTTCCGGGACAGGGGGCGTCGAGCAGTACTTC
few | TRBD1 | TRBJ1-2 | TRBV28 | CASSLTGVHTF | TGTGCCAGCAGTTTGACAGGGGTTCACACCTTC
NA | NA | TRBJ1-1 | TRBV29-1 | CSVSDSGTEAFF | TGCAGCGTATCAGACAGCGGAACTGAAGCTTTCTTT
NA | NA | TRBJ1-1 | TRBV5-1 | CASRRSGRHTEAFF | TGCGCCAGCAGGAGGTCTGGGAGGCACACTGAAGCTTTCTTT
NA | NA | TRBJ2-1 | TRBV7-6 | CASSPVYNEQFF | TGTGCCAGCAGCCCTGTCTACAATGAGCAGTTCTTC
NA | NA | TRBJ2-5 | TRBV29-1 | CSVDPAGQETQYF | TGCAGCGTTGACCCAGCGGGCCAAGAGACCCAGTACTTC
NA | NA | TRBJ2-7 | TRBV5-6 | CASSSPGTGGYEQYF | TGTGCCAGCAGTTCCCCCGGGACTGGAGGGTACGAGCAGTACTTC
many | TRBD2 | TRBJ2-3 | TRBV9 | CASSITSGVTDTQYF | TGTGCCAGCAGCATCACTAGCGGGGTCACAGATACGCAGTATTTT
many | NA | TRBJ2-3 | TRBV12-3/TRBV12-4 | CASSPGQPDTQYF | TGTGCCAGCAGTCCCGGACAGCCAGATACGCAGTATTTT
NA | NA | TRBJ1-4 | TRBV28 | CVIRGGATNEKLFF | TGTGTGATTCGAGGAGGTGCAACTAATGAAAAACTGTTTTTT
NA | NA | TRBJ2-7 | TRBV12-3/TRBV12-4 | CASSPLGALPSYEQYF | TGTGCCAGCAGTCCCCTAGGGGCACTACCTTCCTACGAGCAGTACTTC
NA | NA | TRBJ2-2 | TRBV29-1 | CSVGGQDTGELFF | TGCAGCGTTGGAGGCCAAGACACCGGGGAGCTGTTTTTT
NA | NA | TRBJ1-4 | TRBV7-2 | CASSLEFSEKLFF | TGTGCCAGCAGCTTAGAATTCAGTGAAAAACTGTTTTTT
many | NA | TRBJ1-5 | TRBV6-2/TRBV6-3 | CASRTGAGASNQPQHF | TGTGCCAGCAGAACCGGGGCGGGGGCGAGCAATCAGCCCCAGCATTTT
few | NA | TRBJ1-1 | TRBV29-1 | CSVEPMTENTEAFF | TGCAGCGTTGAACCAATGACTGAGAACACTGAAGCTTTCTTT
NA | NA | TRBJ2-3 | TRBV29-1 | CSARGVDTQYF | TGCAGCGCCCGGGGCGTAGATACGCAGTATTTT
NA | TRBD2 | TRBJ2-7 | TRBV20-1 | CSARDPVGLADYEQYF | TGCAGTGCTAGAGATCCTGTCGGACTAGCGGACTACGAGCAGTACTTC
few | NA | TRBJ2-1 | TRBV28 | CASSYPDWNNEQFF | TGTGCCAGCAGTTATCCCGACTGGAACAATGAGCAGTTCTTC
NA | TRBD2 | TRBJ2-7 | TRBV6-2/TRBV6-3 | CASSYPAGGPYEQYF | TGTGCCAGCAGTTACCCAGCGGGAGGCCCCTACGAGCAGTACTTC
many | TRBD2 | TRBJ2-5 | TRBV29-1 | CSVQAGQETQYF | TGCAGCGTTCAAGCGGGGCAAGAGACCCAGTACTTC
NA | NA | TRBJ2-7 | TRBV5-1 | CASSLGPQYYEQYF | TGCGCCAGCAGCTTGGGGCCCCAATACTACGAGCAGTACTTC
NA | NA | TRBJ1-4 | TRBV10-1 | CASSADPGGKLFF | TGCGCCAGCAGTGCAGACCCAGGTGGTAAACTGTTTTTT
NA | TRBD1 | TRBJ2-5 | TRBV28 | CASSQPGTGAVAQYF | TGTGCCAGCTCTCAACCCGGGACAGGGGCAGTAGCCCAGTACTTC
many | TRBD2 | TRBJ2-5 | TRBV20-1 | CSASKTSGGETQYF | TGCAGTGCGAGCAAGACTAGCGGGGGAGAGACCCAGTACTTC
few | NA | TRBJ1-1 | TRBV29-1 | CSVWALGSEAFF | TGCAGCGTTTGGGCCCTAGGCTCTGAAGCTTTCTTT
many | NA | TRBJ2-7 | TRBV6-5 | CASSYSRRGLTTYEQYF | TGTGCCAGCAGTTACTCCCGGAGGGGGCTCACAACCTACGAGCAGTACTTC
NA | TRBD1 | TRBJ1-2 | TRBV9 | CASKRDRGDGYTF | TGTGCCAGCAAACGGGACAGGGGAGATGGCTACACCTTC
many | NA | TRBJ2-7 | TRBV7-8 | CASSLGYSSYEQYF | TGTGCCAGCAGCTTAGGGTACAGCTCCTACGAGCAGTACTTC
few | NA | TRBJ1-5 | TRBV4-2 | CGSSQEDGPPQHF | TGTGGCAGCAGCCAGGAGGACGGGCCGCCCCAGCATTTT
NA | TRBD2 | TRBJ2-1 | TRBV5-1 | CASSLALAGRDEQFF | TGCGCCAGCAGCTTGGCACTAGCGGGACGCGATGAGCAGTTCTTC
few | NA | TRBJ2-2 | TRBV6-5 | CASSYSTRTGELFF | TGTGCCAGCAGTTACTCGACCCGGACCGGGGAGCTGTTTTTT
many | NA | TRBJ2-7 | TRBV29-1 | CSVATAGFVYEQYF | TGCAGCGTTGCGACCGCGGGGTTCGTCTACGAGCAGTACTTC
NA | TRBD1 | TRBJ2-2 | TRBV20-1 | CSARGVHPGGGLFF | TGCAGTGCTAGAGGGGTCCACCCAGGGGGTGGGCTGTTTTTT
NA | TRBD1 | TRBJ2-3 | TRBV10-3 | CAISEQGATGDTQYF | TGTGCCATCAGTGAACAGGGGGCGACGGGAGATACGCAGTATTTT
NA | NA | TRBJ1-5 | TRBV6-2/TRBV6-3 | CASSYPSWGDQPQHF | TGTGCCAGCAGTTACCCCAGCTGGGGGGATCAGCCCCAGCATTTT
NA | NA | TRBJ2-7 | TRBV6-9 | CATRDRTSYEQYF | TGTGCCACCAGGGACCGCACCTCCTACGAGCAGTACTTC
NA | NA | TRBJ1-5 | TRBV5-5 | CASSPAGFGGGQPQHF | TGTGCCAGCAGCCCGGCGGGATTCGGGGGAGGTCAGCCCCAGCATTTT
few | NA | TRBJ2-1 | TRBV28 | CASSSTVLNEQFF | TGTGCCAGCAGTTCGACAGTTTTAAATGAGCAGTTCTTC
few | NA | TRBJ1-5 | TRBV2 | CASSFRGFNQPQHF | TGTGCCAGCAGTTTTCGGGGTTTCAATCAGCCCCAGCATTTT
many | NA | TRBJ1-1 | TRBV28 | CASSLRLGGVTEAFF | TGTGCCAGCAGTCTCAGGCTAGGGGGAGTCACTGAAGCTTTCTTT
many | NA | TRBJ1-2 | TRBV9 | CASSVGATGWNGYTF | TGTGCCAGCAGCGTAGGAGCCACAGGTTGGAATGGCTACACCTTC
NA | TRBD2 | TRBJ2-1 | TRBV4-1 | CASSQPGLAGATEQFF | TGCGCCAGCAGCCAACCGGGACTAGCGGGAGCCACTGAGCAGTTCTTC
NA | NA | TRBJ1-5 | TRBV15 | CATRVGNQPQHF | TGTGCCACCAGGGTGGGCAATCAGCCCCAGCATTTT
few | TRBD2 | TRBJ2-5 | TRBV2 | CASRGTSGGETQYF | TGTGCCAGCAGAGGGACTAGCGGGGGAGAGACCCAGTACTTC
few | NA | TRBJ2-5 | TRBV28 | CASSLAWGIQTQYF | TGTGCCAGCAGTTTAGCCTGGGGGATCCAGACCCAGTACTTC
many | TRBD1 | TRBJ2-7 | TRBV10-3 | CAISYSRDSYEQYF | TGTGCCATCAGTTACAGTCGGGACAGCTACGAGCAGTACTTC